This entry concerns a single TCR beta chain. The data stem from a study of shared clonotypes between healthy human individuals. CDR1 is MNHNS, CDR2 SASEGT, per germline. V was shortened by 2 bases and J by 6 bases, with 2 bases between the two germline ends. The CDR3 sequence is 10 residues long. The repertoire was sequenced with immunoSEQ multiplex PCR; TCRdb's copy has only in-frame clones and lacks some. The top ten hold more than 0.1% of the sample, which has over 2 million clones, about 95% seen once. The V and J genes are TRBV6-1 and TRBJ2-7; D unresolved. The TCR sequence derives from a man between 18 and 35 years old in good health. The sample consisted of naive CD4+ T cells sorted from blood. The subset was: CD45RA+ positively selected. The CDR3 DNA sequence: TGTGCCAGCAGTGAACTCGAGCAGTACTTC. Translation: CASSELEQYF.